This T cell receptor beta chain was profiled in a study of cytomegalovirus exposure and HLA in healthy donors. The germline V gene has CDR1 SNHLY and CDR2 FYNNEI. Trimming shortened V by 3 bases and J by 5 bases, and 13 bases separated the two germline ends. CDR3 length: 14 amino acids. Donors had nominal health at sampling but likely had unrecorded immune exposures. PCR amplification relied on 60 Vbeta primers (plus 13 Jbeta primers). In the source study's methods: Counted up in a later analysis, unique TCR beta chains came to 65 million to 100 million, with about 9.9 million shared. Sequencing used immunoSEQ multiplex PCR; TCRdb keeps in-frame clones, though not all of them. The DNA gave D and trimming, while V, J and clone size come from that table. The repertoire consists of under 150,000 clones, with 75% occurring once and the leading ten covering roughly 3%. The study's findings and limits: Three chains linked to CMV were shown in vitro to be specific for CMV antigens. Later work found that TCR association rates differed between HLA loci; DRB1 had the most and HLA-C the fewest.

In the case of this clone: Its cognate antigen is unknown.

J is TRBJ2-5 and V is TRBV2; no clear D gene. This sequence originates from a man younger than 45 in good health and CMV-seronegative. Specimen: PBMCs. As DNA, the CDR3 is TGTGCCAGCAGTGATGGTCTGAGCGAGGAGACCCAGTACTTC. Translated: CASSDGLSEETQYF.